Only one count was recorded for the clone carrying this T cell receptor (beta chain). The data originate from a study of blood T cell repertoires in COVID-19. Trimming left V 0 bases short and J 4 bases short, with 13 bases between. Germline CDR1 and CDR2: LNHNV and YYDKDF (reference sequence). This CDR3 comprises 17 residues. Authors' analysis steps: Amplified reference gene primers provided the basis for estimating nucleated cell counts. The protocol was immunoSEQ multiplex PCR, while the TCRdb copy is restricted to in-frame clones and leaves out a portion. V, J and clone size are those of that table, while D and trimming were read from the DNA. The sample contains around 190,000 clones, 80% to 90% of which appear only once.

This sequence was found in a man aged 30-40 years with acute or convalescent COVID-19. The specimen was peripheral blood. V and J are TRBV15 and TRBJ1-6, with D maybe TRBD1 (5 bases). This CDR3 reads CATSRDRAGRYNSPLHF. In DNA form, the CDR3 reads TGTGCCACCAGCAGAGATCGGGCAGGGAGGTATAATTCACCCCTCCACTTT.